This passage covers 10 T cell receptor beta chains from one sample sequenced in a study of blood T cell repertoires in COVID-19 (dated by TCRdb to about 2020). Library preparation used the immunoSEQ multiplex PCR assay. TCRdb re-hosts the immuneACCESS table, in-frame sequences only. Its copies lack some clones; in the studies checked, an unresolved V gene accounts for under half of them, and the cause for the rest is not known. The sample has roughly 60,000 clones on record, 85% to 90% of them singletons. The ten largest clones represent roughly 0.94% of the sample. Sequenced material: peripheral blood. The receptors come from a man in his sixties or seventies with acute or convalescent COVID-19.

The chain recombines TRBV7-8 with TRBJ1-3; weak D call: TRBD1 (5 bases). V was cut by 2 bases and J by 5 bases, with 10 bases left in between. The germline V gene has CDR1 SGHVS and CDR2 FQNEAQ. This CDR3 spans 14 amino acids. The CDR3 nucleotides read TGTGCCAGCAGCTTAACGGGGGATCGAAACACCATATATTTT. Protein sequence: CASSLTGDRNTIYF.

The chain combines TRBV19 with TRBJ1-2; a possible D gene is TRBD1 (6 bases). This CDR3 has 15 amino acids. Germline V gene lookup returns CDR1 LNHDA and CDR2 SQIVND (reference sequence). V was clipped by 7 bases and J by 4 bases, with 19 bases between them. The CDR3 sequence: CASTSGRGGLYGYTF. The CDR3 nucleotides read TGTGCCAGTACCTCGGGGAGGGGGGGACTCTATGGCTACACCTTC.

The chain employs TRBV11-2 and TRBJ1-3, with no clear D. This CDR3 comprises 13 residues. Looked up from germline, CDR1 is SGHAT and CDR2 is FQNNGV. Trimming removed 5 bases at V and 9 bases at J, with 14 bases between. CDR3 sequence (DNA): TGTGCCAGCAGCCGCGACATCCGAGCCACCATATATTTT. It codes for CASSRDIRATIYF.

The chain has TRBV15 and TRBJ2-7; TRBD1 matches at 9 bases. This CDR3 region has 15 residues. From germline, CDR1 is LNHNV and CDR2 YYDKDF (reference sequence). Trimming at V came to 0 bases and at J to 5 bases, leaving 5 bases not matched to a gene. The CDR3 spells CATSRDPGQGDEQYF. The CDR3 DNA sequence: TGTGCCACCAGCAGAGACCCGGGACAGGGAGACGAGCAGTACTTC.

This chain uses TRBV5-1 with TRBJ2-5; D is possibly TRBD2 (5 bases). V lost 4 bases to trimming and J lost 13 bases, with 14 bases between them. The CDR3 totals 11 residues. The germline gives CDR1 SGHRS, CDR2 YFSETQ. DNA for the CDR3: TGCGCCAGCAGCCCTGGGCGGGCGCGGTACTTC. As protein: CASSPGRARYF.

The chain carries TRBV19 and TRBJ1-2, with D possibly TRBD1 on 5 matching bases. The germline V gene has CDR1 LNHDA and CDR2 SQIVND (reference sequence). Trimming cost V 6 bases and J 2 bases, with 13 bases left between them. This CDR3 contains 14 residues. CDR3 sequence (DNA): TGTGCCAGTAGGCGGCAGGACACCAACTATGGCTACACCTTC. It specifies CASRRQDTNYGYTF. The variable domain in full, with the rest retrieved from reference TRBV19 and TRBJ1-2, is DGGITQSPKYLFRKEGQNVTLSCEQNLNHDAMYWYRQDPGQGLRLIYYSQIVNDFQKGDIAEGYSVSREKKESFPLTVTSAQKNPTAFYLCASRRQDTNYGYTFGSGTRLTVV.

This clone was found once. The identical CDR3 is also encoded by other nucleotide sequences in the sample. The genes are TRBV11-3 and TRBJ2-7, with D perhaps TRBD2 (5 bases). CDR3 length: 13 residues. The germline gives CDR1 SGHNT, CDR2 YENEEA. V was cut by 4 bases and J by 4 bases, with 11 bases left in between. CDR3 region: CASSSFSGYEQYF. The CDR3 bases are TGTGCCAGCAGCTCCTTCAGCGGATACGAGCAGTACTTC.

The V call is TRBV11-3, the J call TRBJ2-3, with 14 bases that match TRBD2. The CDR3 length is 16 residues. Trimming removed 4 bases from V and 3 bases from J; junction bases left unmatched: 3. Germline values: CDR1 SGHNT, CDR2 YENEEA. The CDR3 bases are TGTGCCAGCAGCTCCCGGACTAGCGGGAGGACAGATACGCAGTATTTT. Translating gives CASSSRTSGRTDTQYF.

The chain joins TRBV28 to TRBJ2-5; no definite D call. CDR1 MDHEN and CDR2 SYDVKM come from the germline V gene. Trimming shortened V by 5 bases and J by 10 bases, and 14 bases separated the two germline ends. The CDR3 extends over 12 amino acids. CDR3 sequence: CASSPQLVGQYF. The CDR3, as DNA: TGTGCCAGCAGTCCACAGCTCGTGGGCCAGTACTTC.

The V gene is TRBV3-1 (or the pseudogene TRBV3-2), the J gene TRBJ2-1; 7 positions agree with TRBD1. This CDR3 is 15 amino acids long. Trimming at V came to 4 bases and at J to 3 bases, leaving 6 bases not matched to a gene. Looked up from germline, CDR1 is LGHDT and CDR2 is YNNKEL (reference sequence). CDR3 amino acids: CASSRGTEYYNEQFF. DNA of the CDR3: TGTGCCAGCAGCCGAGGGACAGAGTACTACAATGAGCAGTTCTTC.